A selection of T cell receptor beta chains follows, all from one sample in a study of blood T cell repertoires in COVID-19. Only in-frame clones appear in the TCRdb table, and some are missing; sequencing was by immunoSEQ multiplex PCR. The sample records 400,000 to 450,000 clones, roughly 87% being singletons. The sequencing sample was made of PBMCs or T cells enriched from blood (not recorded which). The source of these receptors is a man younger than 35 who had recovered from COVID-19. Each CDR3 is given with its conserved first and last residue. D genes are given only for firm matches. The size of a clone is reported for some rows only, either as once, few or many, or as a class for expanded clones.

d_gene	abundance	v_gene	j_gene	len	CDR3nt	CDR3aa
TRBD1	-	TRBV2	TRBJ1-3	15	TGTGCCAGCAGTATACAGGGGGCATCTGGAAACACCATATATTTT	CASSIQGASGNTIYF
-	-	TRBV11-2	TRBJ2-5	16	TGTGCCAGCAGCTTAGGGACAGGGAGGGATTCAGAGACCCAGTACTTC	CASSLGTGRDSETQYF
-	-	TRBV14	TRBJ2-7	14	TGTGCCAGCAGCCCCAATTTTCCGGGGGACGAGCAGTACTTC	CASSPNFPGDEQYF
-	-	TRBV5-5	TRBJ1-2	15	TGTGCCAGCAGCTTGGAACGGGACCGACAGGAAGGCTACACCTTC	CASSLERDRQEGYTF
-	-	TRBV29-1	TRBJ1-1	13	TGCAGCGTTGAGGAGGAGGGTATTAATGAAGCTTTCTTT	CSVEEEGINEAFF
TRBD2	once	TRBV5-1	TRBJ2-1	16	TGCGCCAGCAAGGGACTAGCGGGAGCGTTTCCCAATGAGCAGTTCTTC	CASKGLAGAFPNEQFF
-	-	TRBV28	TRBJ2-1	15	TGTGCCAGCACCCCGAGGTCTCCAGGGAGGAATGAGCAGTTCTTC	CASTPRSPGRNEQFF
TRBD2	-	TRBV11-3	TRBJ2-3	15	TGTGCCAGCAGCTTGACTAGCGGTTCGGCAGATACGCAGTATTTT	CASSLTSGSADTQYF
TRBD1	-	TRBV18	TRBJ2-7	14	TGTGCCAGCTCACCGACAGGGGCGGGGTACGAGCAGTACTTC	CASSPTGAGYEQYF
-	few	TRBV2	TRBJ1-2	15	TGTGCCAGCAGTGTCGGTAGTGGAGGGGACTATGGCTACACCTTC	CASSVGSGGDYGYTF
-	-	TRBV2	TRBJ2-7	15	TGTGCCAGCAGTCTCAGGGGGGAGAGCTCCTACGAGCAGTACTTC	CASSLRGESSYEQYF
-	-	TRBV28	TRBJ2-3	16	TGTGCCAGCAGTTTATCTGGGGCCGCTAGCACAGATACGCAGTATTTT	CASSLSGAASTDTQYF
TRBD1	-	TRBV10-3	TRBJ1-1	14	TGTGCCATCAGCGAAGGACAGGGGTGGACTGAAGCTTTCTTT	CAISEGQGWTEAFF
-	-	TRBV4-1	TRBJ2-7	16	TGCGCCAGCAGCTCCAAGATATCGCTAGCTTTCTACGAGCAGTACTTC	CASSSKISLAFYEQYF
-	-	TRBV12-3/TRBV12-4	TRBJ1-5	13	TGTGCCAGCACTGGACAGCCGAATCAGCCCCAGCATTTT	CASTGQPNQPQHF
-	once	TRBV2	TRBJ1-1	16	TGTGCCAGCAGTGAAGCGTATCCAGGGGTAAACACTGAAGCTTTCTTT	CASSEAYPGVNTEAFF
-	-	TRBV6-5	TRBJ1-1	13	TGTGCCAGCGGGCAGGGCACGAACACTGAAGCTTTCTTT	CASGQGTNTEAFF
-	-	TRBV7-8	TRBJ1-5	14	TGTGCCAGCAGCTTAGGGCACAACAATCAGCCCCAGCATTTT	CASSLGHNNQPQHF
-	-	TRBV4-1	TRBJ1-2	13	TGCGCCAGCAGCCAAGCACCGAGCTATGGCTACACCTTC	CASSQAPSYGYTF
-	-	TRBV19	TRBJ2-3	14	TGTGCCAGTACCCTGGGCAGGGGCACAGATACGCAGTATTTT	CASTLGRGTDTQYF
-	-	TRBV29-1	TRBJ2-7	12	TGCAGCGCCCGTTCGGGATCCTACGAGCAGTACTTC	CSARSGSYEQYF
TRBD1	-	TRBV7-9	TRBJ1-6	17	TGTGCCAGCAGCTTAGCGTGGACAGGGGGCGATAATTCACCCCTCCACTTT	CASSLAWTGGDNSPLHF
-	-	TRBV11-2	TRBJ2-5	16	TGTGCCAGCAGCCGCCTCGGTGCGTCGGGGGTAGAGACCCAGTACTTC	CASSRLGASGVETQYF
TRBD1	few	TRBV3-1/TRBV3-2	TRBJ2-2	19	TGTGCCAGCAGCCGACGGCCCCCGGGACAGGGGCCGAACACCGGGGAGCTGTTTTTT	CASSRRPPGQGPNTGELFF
TRBD2	-	TRBV6-1	TRBJ2-1	15	TGTGCCAGCAGTGAAGATATTAGCGGGAGTACTGAGCAGTTCTTC	CASSEDISGSTEQFF
TRBD1	once	TRBV5-4	TRBJ2-5	15	TGTGCCAGCAGCTCGCAGGGGGCTCCCCCGAAGACCCAGTACTTC	CASSSQGAPPKTQYF
TRBD1	-	TRBV19	TRBJ1-5	17	TGTGCCAGTGGGGACAGGGGACGTTCCAATAGCAATCAGCCCCAGCATTTT	CASGDRGRSNSNQPQHF
-	-	TRBV5-1	TRBJ1-1	14	TGCGCCAGCCAACTGACAGCAATGAACACTGAAGCTTTCTTT	CASQLTAMNTEAFF
TRBD2	-	TRBV7-2	TRBJ2-5	15	TGTGCCAGCAGCCCCCAGCGGGGGGGCAAAGAGACCCAGTACTTC	CASSPQRGGKETQYF
TRBD1	-	TRBV5-6	TRBJ1-1	15	TGTGCCAGCAGCGCGGGATGGACAGGGGACACTGAAGCTTTCTTT	CASSAGWTGDTEAFF
TRBD1	-	TRBV10-3	TRBJ1-6	16	TGTGCCATCAAAGAGCCGGGACAGGGGGCCAATTCACCCCTCCACTTT	CAIKEPGQGANSPLHF
-	once	TRBV30	TRBJ1-2	13	TGTGCCTGGAGTAGCTCCCTTAACTATGGCTACACCTTC	CAWSSSLNYGYTF
-	-	TRBV18	TRBJ2-7	13	TGTGCCAGCTCACCCGTAGCACAGGCCGAGCAGTACTTC	CASSPVAQAEQYF
-	-	TRBV5-4	TRBJ2-1	16	TGTGCCAGCAGCTACGGCGGGTCTTCCTCCTACAATGAGCAGTTCTTC	CASSYGGSSSYNEQFF
TRBD2	-	TRBV28	TRBJ2-7	15	TGTGCCAGCAGTTTAGGTAGCGGGAGGAACTACGAGCAGTACTTC	CASSLGSGRNYEQYF
TRBD2	-	TRBV7-9	TRBJ2-3	16	TGTGCCAGCAGCCTCGTGGTACTAGCGGACACAGATACGCAGTATTTT	CASSLVVLADTDTQYF
-	-	TRBV12-3/TRBV12-4	TRBJ2-2	13	TGTGCCAGCAGTCCCTGGGAGGCCGGGGAGCTGTTTTTT	CASSPWEAGELFF
TRBD2	once	TRBV7-2	TRBJ2-3	16	TGTGCCAGCAGTAAAATAGCGGGAGTTCGGGGAGATACGCAGTATTTT	CASSKIAGVRGDTQYF
TRBD1	-	TRBV24-1	TRBJ1-5	15	TGTGCCACCAGTCCGGGACAGGGGGCCTATCAGCCCCAGCATTTT	CATSPGQGAYQPQHF
TRBD2	-	TRBV20-1	TRBJ2-7	16	TGCAGTGCTAGTTCGGGACTAGCGAAAAGCTCCTACGAGCAGTACTTC	CSASSGLAKSSYEQYF
TRBD2	once	TRBV7-9	TRBJ2-1	16	TGTGCCAGCAGCCAAGTAGCGGGGATGGGTCTCAATGAGCAGTTCTTC	CASSQVAGMGLNEQFF
-	-	TRBV4-1	TRBJ1-2	16	TGCGCCAGCAGCCCAGGGCAGACCGATTCCCTCTATGGCTACACCTTC	CASSPGQTDSLYGYTF
TRBD2	-	TRBV3-1/TRBV3-2	TRBJ2-1	17	TGTGCCAGCTCGTCTATCCGGGCGCTAGCGGGACGCAATGAGCAGTTCTTC	CASSSIRALAGRNEQFF
TRBD2	-	TRBV5-4	TRBJ2-2	15	TGTGCCAGCAGCCCGCCCACTAGCGTCCCCGGGGAGCTGTTTTTT	CASSPPTSVPGELFF
-	-	TRBV2	TRBJ1-6	14	TGTGCCAGCAGTGAAGCGGGTAGGCGGTCACCCCTCCACTTT	CASSEAGRRSPLHF
TRBD1	-	TRBV6-5	TRBJ2-5	15	TGTGCCACCTCCGGGGGACAGGGGGCGATGGAGACCCAGTACTTC	CATSGGQGAMETQYF
-	-	TRBV5-4	TRBJ1-1	14	TGTGCCAGCAGCTTGGAGTCAGTGAACACTGAAGCTTTCTTT	CASSLESVNTEAFF
TRBD2	-	TRBV15	TRBJ2-7	13	TGTGCCACCAGCTTCGGGGAGGGGCGGGAGCAGTACTTC	CATSFGEGREQYF
-	-	TRBV6-2/TRBV6-3	TRBJ1-2	16	TGTGCCAGCAGTTACTCGAGAGAGGAGGTTCGCTATGGCTACACCTTC	CASSYSREEVRYGYTF
TRBD1	-	TRBV10-3	TRBJ2-7	14	TGTGCCATCAGGCCGGGACAGGGCTCCTACGAGCAGTACTTC	CAIRPGQGSYEQYF
TRBD2	few	TRBV3-1/TRBV3-2	TRBJ2-1	14	TGTGCCAGCAGCCAAGTGATAGCGGGAGCGGTGCAGTTCTTC	CASSQVIAGAVQFF